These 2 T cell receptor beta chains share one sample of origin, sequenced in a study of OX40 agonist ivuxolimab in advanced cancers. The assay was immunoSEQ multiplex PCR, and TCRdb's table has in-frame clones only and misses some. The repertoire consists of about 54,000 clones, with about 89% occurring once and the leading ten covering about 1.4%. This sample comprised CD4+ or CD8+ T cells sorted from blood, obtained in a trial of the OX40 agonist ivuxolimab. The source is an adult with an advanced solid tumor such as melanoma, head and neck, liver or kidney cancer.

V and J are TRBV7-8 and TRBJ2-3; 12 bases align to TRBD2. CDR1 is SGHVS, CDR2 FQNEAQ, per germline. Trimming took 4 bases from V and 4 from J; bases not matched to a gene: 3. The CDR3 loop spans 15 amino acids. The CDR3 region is CASSSSGRAPDTQYF. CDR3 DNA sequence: TGTGCCAGCAGCTCTAGCGGGAGGGCCCCAGATACGCAGTATTTT.

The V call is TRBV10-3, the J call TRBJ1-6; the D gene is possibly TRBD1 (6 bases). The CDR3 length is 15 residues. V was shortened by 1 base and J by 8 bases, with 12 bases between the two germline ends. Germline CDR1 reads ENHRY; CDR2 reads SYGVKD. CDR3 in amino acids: CAISEFTGKDSPLHF. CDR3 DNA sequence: TGTGCCATCAGTGAGTTCACAGGGAAGGATTCACCCCTCCACTTT.